The rows below give T cell receptor beta chains drawn from one sample of a study of Ad26.COV2.S vaccination and SARS-CoV-2 variants. The assay was immunoSEQ multiplex PCR, and TCRdb's table has in-frame clones only and misses some. The table has about 330,000 clones, 75% to 90% seen once. This specimen was peripheral blood, taken in a trial of Ad26.COV2.S vaccine versus placebo. The receptors come from a person between 18 and 65 years old who received the Ad26.COV2.S COVID-19 vaccine or a placebo. The CDR3 runs from the conserved cysteine through the conserved F or W. D genes are given only for firm matches. Clone size is given for some rows only: seen once, a few or many times, or a class if the clone is expanded.

TRBJ1-1 | TRBD1 | TRBV18 | - | TGTGCCAGCTCACCTTCGACAGGGGGGGCGAACACTGAAGCTTTCTTT | CASSPSTGGANTEAFF
TRBJ2-5 | - | TRBV19 | - | TGTGCCAGTAGCGGTCCCTTTCAAGAGACCCAGTACTTC | CASSGPFQETQYF
TRBJ1-5 | - | TRBV19 | few | TGTGCCAGTAGTCGGGGGAGGGTTAACAATCAGCCCCAGCATTTT | CASSRGRVNNQPQHF
TRBJ2-1 | - | TRBV6-2/TRBV6-3 | many | TGTGCCAGCAGTTACGTGGGAGGGGGCAATGAGCAGTTCTTC | CASSYVGGGNEQFF
TRBJ1-2 | - | TRBV5-1 | few | TGCGCCAGCGGGCTTAAGGATGGCTACACCTTC | CASGLKDGYTF
TRBJ2-1 | - | TRBV19 | - | TGTGCCAGTAGCCGGCCAGGCTTCTCCTACAATGAGCAGTTCTTC | CASSRPGFSYNEQFF
TRBJ2-4 | - | TRBV5-6 | - | TGTGCCAGCAGCTCCCTCACTAATGCCAAAAACATTCAGTACTTC | CASSSLTNAKNIQYF
TRBJ1-6 | - | TRBV7-2 | - | TGTGCCAGCAGTCCCGGACACCGGAGGAATTCACCCCTCCACTTT | CASSPGHRRNSPLHF
TRBJ1-4 | - | TRBV5-1 | - | TGCGCCAGCAGCTTACAGGCAACTAATGAAAAACTGTTTTTT | CASSLQATNEKLFF
TRBJ1-1 | - | TRBV28 | - | TGTGCCAGCAGTTCCCAGGGTTTCGACACTGAAGCTTTCTTT | CASSSQGFDTEAFF
TRBJ2-1 | - | TRBV19 | - | TGTGCCAGTAGTATGAGGGATGAGTACAATGAGCAGTTCTTC | CASSMRDEYNEQFF
TRBJ2-3 | - | TRBV18 | few | TGTGCCAGCTCACCACGTATGACTTCTAGCACAGATACGCAGTATTTT | CASSPRMTSSTDTQYF
TRBJ1-4 | - | TRBV4-2 | - | TGTGCCAGCAGCCACCATGCTGAGTTCACTAATGAAAAACTGTTTTTT | CASSHHAEFTNEKLFF
TRBJ2-1 | TRBD1 | TRBV5-5 | - | TGTGCCAGCAGCCCGGGGCAGGGGGCGAACTACAATGAGCAGTTCTTC | CASSPGQGANYNEQFF
TRBJ1-2 | - | TRBV4-1 | - | TGCGCCAGCAGCCAAGTTGCCGACGGACGGTTCGGCTACACCTTC | CASSQVADGRFGYTF
TRBJ2-5 | - | TRBV6-2/TRBV6-3 | - | TGTGCCAGCAGTCCCCGTTTGTGGCAGTCAAAAGAGACCCAGTACTTC | CASSPRLWQSKETQYF
TRBJ2-5 | - | TRBV6-2/TRBV6-3 | - | TGTGCCAGCAGTTCCCTGGACTTACGGGATGGGGAGACCCAGTACTTC | CASSSLDLRDGETQYF
TRBJ1-1 | - | TRBV10-3 | - | TGTGCCATCAGTTCCCTGGGTGGGGCTGAAGCTTTCTTT | CAISSLGGAEAFF
TRBJ1-6 | - | TRBV18 | - | TGTGCCAGCTCACCTTCCCAGGGCCCCGGGAATTCACCCCTCCACTTT | CASSPSQGPGNSPLHF
TRBJ1-2 | TRBD1 | TRBV20-1 | once | TGCAGTGCTAGTGAGGGACAGGCAAATGGCTACACCTTC | CSASEGQANGYTF
TRBJ1-2 | - | TRBV5-1 | - | TGCGCCAGCAGGGAGGGGCTCGCTAACTATGGCTACACCTTC | CASREGLANYGYTF
TRBJ1-1 | - | TRBV7-6 | - | TGTGCCAGCAGTACGGACGGTAAAACAGCTGACACTGAAGCTTTCTTT | CASSTDGKTADTEAFF
TRBJ2-2 | TRBD1 | TRBV7-9 | - | TGTGCCAGCAGCTTACAGGGGGTCACCGGGGAGCTGTTTTTT | CASSLQGVTGELFF
TRBJ1-2 | - | TRBV7-9 | - | TGTGCCAGCAGCAAGGGGTCCCTTGGTTATAGCGGCTACACCTTC | CASSKGSLGYSGYTF
TRBJ2-3 | TRBD2 | TRBV4-1 | - | TGCGCCAGCAGACAGGGACTAGCGGGCACAGATACGCAGTATTTT | CASRQGLAGTDTQYF
TRBJ1-1 | - | TRBV4-1 | - | TGCGCCAGCAGCCATGGATTGAACACTGAAGCTTTCTTT | CASSHGLNTEAFF
TRBJ2-5 | TRBD2 | TRBV29-1 | - | TGCAGCGTTGCCGGACTAGCGGGACTGACCCAGTACTTC | CSVAGLAGLTQYF
TRBJ2-1 | - | TRBV10-1 | once | TGCGCCAGCAGGGGGGTTAATAATGAGCAGTTCTTC | CASRGVNNEQFF
TRBJ1-1 | - | TRBV6-2/TRBV6-3 | - | TGTGCCAGCAGTGCCTATAATCCAGAGGACACTGAAGCTTTCTTT | CASSAYNPEDTEAFF
TRBJ1-2 | TRBD1 | TRBV11-2 | - | TGTGCCAGCAGACGTATTGGACAGGGACTAAACTATGGCTACACCTTC | CASRRIGQGLNYGYTF
TRBJ2-3 | - | TRBV7-6 | - | TGTGCCAGCAGCTTACGTAATCCCACAGATACGCAGTATTTT | CASSLRNPTDTQYF
TRBJ1-5 | - | TRBV5-1 | - | TGCGCCAGCAGCTCGGACGGGGGTCAGCCCCAGCATTTT | CASSSDGGQPQHF
TRBJ1-1 | TRBD1 | TRBV7-9 | once | TGTGCCAGCAGCTTATCTACGACAGGGTTGGACACTGAAGCTTTCTTT | CASSLSTTGLDTEAFF
TRBJ2-2 | TRBD2 | TRBV7-6 | - | TGTGCCAGCAGCTTGCGCTCGGGCGGGGGGGCCGACACCGGGGAGCTGTTTTTT | CASSLRSGGGADTGELFF
TRBJ1-3 | - | TRBV5-4 | - | TGTGCCAGCAGCTTGGCCGCGGGGGCGGAAAACACCATATATTTT | CASSLAAGAENTIYF
TRBJ1-2 | - | TRBV4-1 | - | TGCGCCAGCAGCCAACCCGCGCAAGGGATCTATGGCTACACCTTC | CASSQPAQGIYGYTF
TRBJ1-1 | - | TRBV29-1 | - | TGCAGCGTCCCCTACAACACTGAAGCTTTCTTT | CSVPYNTEAFF
TRBJ2-3 | TRBD1 | TRBV18 | - | TGTGCCAGCTCACCACCGGGACAGGGTACAGATACGCAGTATTTT | CASSPPGQGTDTQYF
TRBJ1-2 | - | TRBV4-3 | - | TGCGCCAGCAGCCAAGATGAGGGGCGCAGAGGCTACACCTTC | CASSQDEGRRGYTF
TRBJ2-7 | - | TRBV4-3 | - | TGCGCCAGCAGCCAAGCTCCGGGGTCCTACGAGCAGTACTTC | CASSQAPGSYEQYF
TRBJ2-7 | TRBD1 | TRBV4-1 | - | TGCGCCAGCAGCCTACAAAGCTACCCTCAGGGGGCAGGTGACTCCTACGAGCAGTACTTC | CASSLQSYPQGAGDSYEQYF
TRBJ2-7 | - | TRBV18 | - | TGTGCCAGCTCACCAGGGAAGGGTGTCCTAGGGGGCGAGCAGTACTTC | CASSPGKGVLGGEQYF
TRBJ1-1 | TRBD1 | TRBV19 | once | TGTGCCAGTAGTATAGGCGCCACAGGGGGCACCCACAACACTGAAGCTTTCTTT | CASSIGATGGTHNTEAFF
TRBJ2-5 | - | TRBV7-2 | - | TGTGCCAGCAGCTTATTCGACAGCCAAGAGACCCAGTACTTC | CASSLFDSQETQYF
TRBJ1-4 | - | TRBV10-1 | - | TGCGCCAGCAGTGAATCCAGTTCACGGTCGGCCCCACTCTTTAGTAATGAAAAACTGTTTTTT | CASSESSSRSAPLFSNEKLFF
TRBJ1-6 | TRBD1 | TRBV5-1 | once | TGCGCCAGCAGCGTGACCGGGACAGGGGACTCACCCCTCCACTTT | CASSVTGTGDSPLHF
TRBJ2-5 | TRBD2 | TRBV4-1 | - | TGCGCCAGCAGCCAAGCGGGAGGACTAGCGGGGGAGACCCAGTACTTC | CASSQAGGLAGETQYF
TRBJ1-2 | - | TRBV24-1 | - | TGTGCCACCAGTGATTCTGTCTATGGGGGCTACACCTTC | CATSDSVYGGYTF
TRBJ2-1 | - | TRBV20-1 | few | TGCAGTGCTAGTGGGGACAATGAGCAGTTCTTC | CSASGDNEQFF
TRBJ1-1 | - | TRBV21-1 | - | TGTGCCAGCAGCAAAGTCGCACAGAACACTGAAGCTTTCTTT | CASSKVAQNTEAFF
TRBJ2-1 | - | TRBV7-3 | - | TGTGCCAGCAGCTTATCCGGGAATGAGCAGTTCTTC | CASSLSGNEQFF
TRBJ2-7 | - | TRBV6-2/TRBV6-3 | - | TGTGCCAGCAGTTATCAGGGATTGGGGCCTTACGAGCAGTACTTC | CASSYQGLGPYEQYF
TRBJ1-4 | - | TRBV4-1 | - | TGCGCCAGCAGCCAAGTGGGGAATGAAAAACTGTTTTTT | CASSQVGNEKLFF
TRBJ2-3 | TRBD2 | TRBV7-9 | - | TGTGCCAGCAGCTTCATAGCGGGGGGTAGCACAGATACGCAGTATTTT | CASSFIAGGSTDTQYF
TRBJ1-6 | - | TRBV25-1 | - | TGTGCCAGCAGTGAATCCGGGAGCCCCAATTCACCCCTCCACTTT | CASSESGSPNSPLHF
TRBJ1-4 | - | TRBV27 | - | TGTGCCAGCAGTTTATGGCCTAATGAAAAACTGTTTTTT | CASSLWPNEKLFF
TRBJ1-1 | - | TRBV5-6 | - | TGTGCCAGCAGCTTGAACAGGTTGAACACTGAAGCTTTCTTT | CASSLNRLNTEAFF
TRBJ1-2 | TRBD1 | TRBV2 | - | TGTGCCAGCAGCCTACCCGGGACAGGGGGCGTCTATGGCTACACCTTC | CASSLPGTGGVYGYTF
TRBJ2-3 | TRBD2 | TRBV7-9 | - | TGTGCCAGCAGCTCCACCCTGGAGAGCGGGAGTACAGATACGCAGTATTTT | CASSSTLESGSTDTQYF